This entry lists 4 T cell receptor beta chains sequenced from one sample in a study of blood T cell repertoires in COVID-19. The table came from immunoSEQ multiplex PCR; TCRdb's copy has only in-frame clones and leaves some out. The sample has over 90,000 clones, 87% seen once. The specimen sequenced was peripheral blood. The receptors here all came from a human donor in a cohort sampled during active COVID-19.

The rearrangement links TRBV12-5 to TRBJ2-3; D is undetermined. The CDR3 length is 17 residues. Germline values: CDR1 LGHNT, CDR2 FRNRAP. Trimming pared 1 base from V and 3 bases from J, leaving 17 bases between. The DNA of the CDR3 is TGTGCTAGTGGTTTGGGACTTGAACCCTCCTTAACAGATACGCAGTATTTT. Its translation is CASGLGLEPSLTDTQYF.

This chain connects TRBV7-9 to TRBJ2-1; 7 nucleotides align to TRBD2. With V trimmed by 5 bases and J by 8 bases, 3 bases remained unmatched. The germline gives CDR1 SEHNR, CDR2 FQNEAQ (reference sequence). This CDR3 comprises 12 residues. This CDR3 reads CASSKSGDEQFF. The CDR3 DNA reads TGTGCCAGCAGCAAGAGCGGGGATGAGCAGTTCTTC.

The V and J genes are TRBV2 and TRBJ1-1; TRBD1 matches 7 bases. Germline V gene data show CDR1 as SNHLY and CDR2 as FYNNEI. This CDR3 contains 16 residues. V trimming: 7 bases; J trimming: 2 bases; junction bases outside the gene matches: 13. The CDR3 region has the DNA TGTGCCAGCAAGTCGGGGGCAGGACAGGAAAACACTGAAGCTTTCTTT. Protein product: CASKSGAGQENTEAFF.

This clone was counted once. The DNA for the CDR3 is TGCGCCAGCAGCATCACTAGCGGGGGGGCCTTTAATACGCAGTATTTT. This gives the protein CASSITSGGAFNTQYF. The V gene is TRBV5-1, the J gene TRBJ2-3, with TRBD2 matching 13 bases. The length of the CDR3 is 16 residues. Germline CDR1 reads SGHRS; CDR2 reads YFSETQ. J was trimmed by 7 bases and V by 4 bases; bases with no gene match: 9.